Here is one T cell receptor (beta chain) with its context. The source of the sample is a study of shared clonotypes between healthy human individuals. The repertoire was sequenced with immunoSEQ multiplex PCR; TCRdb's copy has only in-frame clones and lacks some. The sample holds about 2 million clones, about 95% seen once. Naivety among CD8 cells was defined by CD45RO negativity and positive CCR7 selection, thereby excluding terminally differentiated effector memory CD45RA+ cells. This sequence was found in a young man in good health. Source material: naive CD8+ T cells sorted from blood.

CDR3 residues: CASSVYGGDQETQYF. DNA for the CDR3: TGTGCCAGCAGCGTATATGGGGGCGATCAAGAGACCCAGTACTTC. The genes are TRBV9 and TRBJ2-5, with D tentatively TRBD1 (6 bases). CDR1 and CDR2 from the germline V gene are SGDLS and YYNGEE. The CDR3 has 15 amino acids. Trimming left V 1 base short and J 2 bases short, with 12 bases between.